This TCR beta chain was identified in a study of T-cell reconstitution after alpha-beta-depleted transplantation in children (dated by TCRdb to about 2016). The study in broad terms: T-cell immune reconstitution after TCRalphabeta/CD19-depleted allogeneic hematopoietic cell transplantation in children was quantitatively tracked in the study by means of TCR repertoire profiling. Paper-wide results and their limitations: Over the following months the frequencies of hyperexpanded clones went down, and after one year T-cell counts and TCRbeta diversity were mostly credited to newly produced T cells. About two months after transplant, the apparently early recovery of alphabetaT-cell counts reportedly depended on just several hundred clones that had expanded rapidly and came from non-depleted graft cells. In some patients, the high TCRbeta diversity seen at day 60 was put down to recipient T cells and intrathymic progenitors that had survived conditioning.

This specimen's treatment or condition label, per the study, means: allogeneic hematopoietic cell transplantation with graft depleted of TCRalphabeta T cells and CD19 B cells. TCRalphabeta/CD19-depleted allogeneic hematopoietic cell grafts were given to the transplant recipients, all of whom were children. Libraries were made using PCR. This sample was sequenced with an Illumina HiSeq 2500. Molecular barcoding was employed in the preparation of TCR libraries, with unique molecular identifiers being used to normalize TCRbeta repertoire quantification. Clones were called with MiXCR by TCRdb after fastp trimmed the public reads at Q25, and only in-frame beta chains were retained. When rows share a CDR3 protein, they turn into one entry using the most common DNA and genes. This sample has around 700,000 distinct CDR3 sequences in its table, and about 12% of those were observed once. The top ten hold 0.79% of the sample.

This clonotype was found many times. The antigen it binds to is not known. The record has no base qualities; no much larger clone is one base away. The receptor was derived from a girl aged 2-10 years with congenital amegakaryocytic thrombocytopenia, due to receive a stem cell transplant. The sample in question was PBMCs, obtained before TCRalphabeta/CD19-depleted stem cell transplant.

This receptor carries the CDR3 CASSQDNHGYEQYF. The DNA reads as follows: TGCGCCAGCAGCCAAGATAACCACGGATACGAGCAGTACTTC. In this chain, TRBV4-1 is recombined with TRBJ2-7, with no reliable assignment of the D segment. V loses 0 bases of germline sequence and J loses 4 bases, and the interval between the two ends is 10 bases. Looking up the germline V gene yields CDR1 MGHRA and CDR2 YSYEKL. Spanning cysteine to phenylalanine, the CDR3 consists of 14 amino acids. CDR3 DNA only is kept here, 42 bases in frame from base 1.